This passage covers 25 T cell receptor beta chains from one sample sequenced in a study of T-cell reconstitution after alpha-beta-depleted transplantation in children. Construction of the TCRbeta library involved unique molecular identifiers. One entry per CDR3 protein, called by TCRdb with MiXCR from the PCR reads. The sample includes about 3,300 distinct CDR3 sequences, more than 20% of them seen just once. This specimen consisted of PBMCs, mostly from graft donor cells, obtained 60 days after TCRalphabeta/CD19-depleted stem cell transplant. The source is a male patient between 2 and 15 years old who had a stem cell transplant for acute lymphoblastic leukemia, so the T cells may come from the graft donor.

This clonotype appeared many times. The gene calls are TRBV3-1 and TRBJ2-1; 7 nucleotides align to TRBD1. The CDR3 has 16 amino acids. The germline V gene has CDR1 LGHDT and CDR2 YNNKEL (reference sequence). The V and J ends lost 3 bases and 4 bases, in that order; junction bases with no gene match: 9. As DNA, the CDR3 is TGTGCCAGCAGCCAGGATCTCGGGACAGCTTACAATGAGCAGTTCTTC. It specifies CASSQDLGTAYNEQFF.

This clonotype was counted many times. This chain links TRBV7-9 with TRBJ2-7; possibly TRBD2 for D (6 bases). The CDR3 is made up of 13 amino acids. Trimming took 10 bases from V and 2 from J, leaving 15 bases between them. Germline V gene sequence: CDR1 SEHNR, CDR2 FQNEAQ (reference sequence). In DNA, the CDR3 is TGTGCCACGTTAGGGACTGAACCCTACGAGCAGTACTTC. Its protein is CATLGTEPYEQYF.

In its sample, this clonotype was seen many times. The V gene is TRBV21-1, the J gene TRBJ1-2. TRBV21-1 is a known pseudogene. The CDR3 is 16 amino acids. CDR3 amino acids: CASSVASGGHSYGYTF. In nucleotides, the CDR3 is TGTGCCAGCAGCGTCGCTTCGGGGGGGCATTCCTATGGCTACACCTTC.

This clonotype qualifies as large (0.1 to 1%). CDR3 DNA: TGTGCCAGCAGCTTACGGACGGGGGAGGATGAAAAACTGTTTTTT. Translation: CASSLRTGEDEKLFF. The V and J genes are TRBV7-9 and TRBJ1-4; a weak D match, TRBD1 (5 bases). CDR1 and CDR2 from the germline V gene are SEHNR and FQNEAQ (reference sequence). This CDR3 contains 15 residues. V lost 2 bases, J lost 6 bases, and 13 bases lay in between.

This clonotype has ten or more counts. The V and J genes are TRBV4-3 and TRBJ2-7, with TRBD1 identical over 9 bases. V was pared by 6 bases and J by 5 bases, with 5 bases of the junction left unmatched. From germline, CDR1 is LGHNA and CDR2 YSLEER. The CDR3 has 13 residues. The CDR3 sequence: CASRWTGADEQYF. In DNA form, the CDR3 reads TGCGCCAGCAGGTGGACAGGGGCCGACGAGCAGTACTTC.

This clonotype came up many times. CDR3 nucleotide sequence: TGTGCCAGCAGCTTAGTAAGACAGGGCAGCAACGAGCAGTACTTC. Translation gives CASSLVRQGSNEQYF. The chain uses TRBV11-3 and TRBJ2-7; TRBD1 matches 7 bases. The CDR3 is made up of 15 amino acids. The germline V gene has CDR1 SGHNT and CDR2 YENEEA. Trimming took 1 base from V and 5 from J; bases not matched to a gene: 8.

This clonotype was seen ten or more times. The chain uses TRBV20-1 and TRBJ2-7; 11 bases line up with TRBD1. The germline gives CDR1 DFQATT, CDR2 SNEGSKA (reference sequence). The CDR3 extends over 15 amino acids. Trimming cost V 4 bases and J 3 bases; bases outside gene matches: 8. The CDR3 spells CSATWTGGPSYEQYF. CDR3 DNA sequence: TGCAGTGCTACCTGGACAGGGGGCCCCAGCTACGAGCAGTACTTC.

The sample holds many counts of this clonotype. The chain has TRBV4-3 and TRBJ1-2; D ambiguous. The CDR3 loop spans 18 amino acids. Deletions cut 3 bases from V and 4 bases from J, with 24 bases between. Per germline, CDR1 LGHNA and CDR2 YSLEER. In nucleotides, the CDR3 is TGCGCCAGCAGCCAGAAGGGAAGTACAGCTATATTACGCTATGGCTACACCTTC. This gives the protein CASSQKGSTAILRYGYTF.

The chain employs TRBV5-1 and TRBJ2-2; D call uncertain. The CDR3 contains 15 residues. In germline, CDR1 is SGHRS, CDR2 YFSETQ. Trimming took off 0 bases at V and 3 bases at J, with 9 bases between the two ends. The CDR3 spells CASSLDSLDTGELFF. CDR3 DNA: TGCGCCAGCAGCTTGGACAGTTTGGACACCGGGGAGCTGTTTTTT.

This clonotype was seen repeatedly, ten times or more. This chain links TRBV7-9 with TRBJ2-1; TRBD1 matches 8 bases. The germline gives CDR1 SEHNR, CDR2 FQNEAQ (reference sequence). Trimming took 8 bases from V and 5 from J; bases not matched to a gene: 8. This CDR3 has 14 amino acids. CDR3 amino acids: CASPNATGDNEQFF. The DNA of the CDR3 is TGTGCCAGCCCGAATGCGACAGGGGACAATGAGCAGTTCTTC.

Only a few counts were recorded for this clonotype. The CDR3, as DNA: TGTGCCAGCAGCTTAAGGGCCGGGGAGCTGTTTTTT. This translates into CASSLRAGELFF. The rearrangement joins TRBV11-2 to TRBJ2-2; D remains unclear. CDR3 length: 12 residues. In germline, CDR1 is SGHAT, CDR2 FQNNGV. The V end lost 2 bases, the J end lost 6 bases, and 4 bases lay between the germline ends.

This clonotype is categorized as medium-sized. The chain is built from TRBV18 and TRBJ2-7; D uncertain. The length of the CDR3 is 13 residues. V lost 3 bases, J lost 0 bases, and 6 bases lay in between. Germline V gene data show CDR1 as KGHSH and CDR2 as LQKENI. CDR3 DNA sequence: TGTGCCAGCTCACCGGGAAACTCCTACGAGCAGTACTTC. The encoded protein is CASSPGNSYEQYF.

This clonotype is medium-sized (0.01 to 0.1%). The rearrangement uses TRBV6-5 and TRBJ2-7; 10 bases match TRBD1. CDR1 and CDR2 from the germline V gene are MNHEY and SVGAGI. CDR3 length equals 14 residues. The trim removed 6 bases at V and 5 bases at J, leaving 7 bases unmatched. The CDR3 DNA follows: TGTGCCAGCAGCCGACAGGGGGCGACCCACGAGCAGTACTTC. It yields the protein CASSRQGATHEQYF.

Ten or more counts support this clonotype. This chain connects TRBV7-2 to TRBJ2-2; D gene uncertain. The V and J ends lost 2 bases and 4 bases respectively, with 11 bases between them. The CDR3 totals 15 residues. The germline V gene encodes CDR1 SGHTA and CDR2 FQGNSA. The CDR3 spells CASSLNIWVTGELFF. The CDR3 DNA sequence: TGTGCCAGCAGCTTAAACATTTGGGTCACCGGGGAGCTGTTTTTT.

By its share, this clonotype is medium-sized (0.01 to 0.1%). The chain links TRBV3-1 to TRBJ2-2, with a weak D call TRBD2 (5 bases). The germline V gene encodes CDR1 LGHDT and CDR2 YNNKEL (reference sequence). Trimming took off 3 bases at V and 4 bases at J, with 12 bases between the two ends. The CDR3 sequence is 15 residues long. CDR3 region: CASSHRGRITGELFF. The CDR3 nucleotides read TGTGCCAGCAGCCATCGTGGGAGAATCACCGGGGAGCTGTTTTTT.

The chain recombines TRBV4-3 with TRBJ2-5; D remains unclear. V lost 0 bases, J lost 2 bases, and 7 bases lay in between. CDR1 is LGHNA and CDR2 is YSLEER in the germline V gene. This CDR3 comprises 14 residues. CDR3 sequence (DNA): TGCGCCAGCAGCCAAGAAGGATTTCAAGAGACCCAGTACTTC. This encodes CASSQEGFQETQYF.

Here the CDR3 DNA reads TGCAGCGTCCTACAGGGGGCCTACGAGCAGTACTTC. Residues: CSVLQGAYEQYF. This rearrangement joins TRBV29-1 to TRBJ2-7; TRBD1 aligns across 8 bases. The germline CDR1 and CDR2 sequences are SQVTM and ANQGSEA. CDR3 length: 12 amino acids. The V gene end was trimmed by 6 bases and the J gene end by 2 bases; junction bases not matched to a gene: 3.

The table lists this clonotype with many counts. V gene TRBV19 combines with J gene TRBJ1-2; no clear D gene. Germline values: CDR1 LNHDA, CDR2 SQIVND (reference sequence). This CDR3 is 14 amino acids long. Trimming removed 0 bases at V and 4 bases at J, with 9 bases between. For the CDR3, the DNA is TGTGCCAGTAGTATAGAATGGCAGGCCTATGGCTACACCTTC. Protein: CASSIEWQAYGYTF.

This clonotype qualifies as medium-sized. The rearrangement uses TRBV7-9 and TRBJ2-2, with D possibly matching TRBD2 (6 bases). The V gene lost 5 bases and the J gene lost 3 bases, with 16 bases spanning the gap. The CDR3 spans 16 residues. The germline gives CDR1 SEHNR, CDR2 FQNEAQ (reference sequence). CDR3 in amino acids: CASSPLEDYYTGELFF. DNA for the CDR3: TGTGCCAGCAGCCCACTGGAGGACTACTACACCGGGGAGCTGTTTTTT.

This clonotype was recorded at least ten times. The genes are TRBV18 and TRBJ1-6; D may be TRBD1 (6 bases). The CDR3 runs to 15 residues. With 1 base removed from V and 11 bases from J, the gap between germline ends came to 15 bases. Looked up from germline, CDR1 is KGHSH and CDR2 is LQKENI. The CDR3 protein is CASSPLGGRVPPLHF. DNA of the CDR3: TGTGCCAGCTCACCACTGGGGGGGCGCGTCCCACCCCTCCACTTT.

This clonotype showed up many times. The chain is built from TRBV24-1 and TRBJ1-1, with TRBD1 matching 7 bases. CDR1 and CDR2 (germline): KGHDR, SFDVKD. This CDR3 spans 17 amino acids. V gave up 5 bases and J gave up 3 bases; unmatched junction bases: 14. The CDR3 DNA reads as TGTGCCACCAGTGCCCACCGGGACAGCCCGGGGGACACTGAAGCTTTCTTT. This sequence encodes CATSAHRDSPGDTEAFF.

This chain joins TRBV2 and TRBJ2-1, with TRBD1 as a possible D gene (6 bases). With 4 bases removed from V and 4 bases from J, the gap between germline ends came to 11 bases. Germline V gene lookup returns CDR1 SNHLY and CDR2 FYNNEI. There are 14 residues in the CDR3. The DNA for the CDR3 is TGTGCCAGCAGTGCTGGGACAACATACAATGAGCAGTTCTTC. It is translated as CASSAGTTYNEQFF.

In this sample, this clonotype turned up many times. CDR3 amino acids: CAWRAGRSYGYTF. The CDR3 coding sequence is TGTGCCTGGAGGGCAGGTCGGAGTTATGGCTACACCTTC. The V call is TRBV30, the J call TRBJ1-2; D gene ambiguous. Deletions cut 3 bases from V and 5 bases from J, with 13 bases between. This CDR3 is 13 amino acids long. Per germline, CDR1 GTSNPN and CDR2 SVGIG (reference sequence).

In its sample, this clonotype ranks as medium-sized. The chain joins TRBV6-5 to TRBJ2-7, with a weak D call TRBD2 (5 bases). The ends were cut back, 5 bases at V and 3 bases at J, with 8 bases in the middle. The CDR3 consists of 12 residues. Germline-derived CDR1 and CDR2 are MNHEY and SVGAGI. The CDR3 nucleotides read TGTGCCAGCAGTAGAGGGCGCTACGAGCAGTACTTC. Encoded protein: CASSRGRYEQYF.

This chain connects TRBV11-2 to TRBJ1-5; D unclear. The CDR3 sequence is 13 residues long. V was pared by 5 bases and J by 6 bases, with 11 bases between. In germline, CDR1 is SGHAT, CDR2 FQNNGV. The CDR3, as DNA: TGTGCCAGCAGCCCTCGTTGGGGTCAGCCCCAGCATTTT. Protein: CASSPRWGQPQHF.